This T cell receptor (beta chain) was identified during a study of cytomegalovirus exposure and HLA in healthy donors. About the study: Inside one of the first data releases sat around 80 million unique TCRs taken from HLA-typed donors. Study conclusions and caveats: HLA restriction was apparent for most CMV-associated TCR beta chains in a later analysis. One later analysis reportedly identified an Asian-associated ancestry cluster that showed fewer N-insertions than the approximately 710-donor mean.

The PCR had 60 Vbeta and 13 Jbeta primers. Here immunoSEQ multiplex PCR was the method, and the copy in TCRdb shows in-frame clones only, minus some. This sample carries about 120,000 clones, roughly 8.6% of them seen once, and the ten largest clones take approximately 6%. Concerning this clone: The antigen is unknown.

The sample was PBMCs. This TCR derives from a woman aged 40 to 55 in good health and CMV-seropositive.

CDR3 in DNA: TGTGCCAGCAGCTCTCCCATTGGTAGCGGGGTGCGAAATGAGCAGTTCTTC. As protein: CASSSPIGSGVRNEQFF. The rearrangement uses TRBV5-6 and TRBJ2-1; 8 nucleotides align to TRBD2. Trimming took 3 bases from V and 7 from J; bases not matched to a gene: 15. Germline CDR1 is SGHDT and CDR2 is YYEEEE. CDR3 length: 17 residues.